These 30 T cell receptor beta chains were all obtained from the same sample, sequenced in a study of CD8 T cells in ankylosing spondylitis. TCRdb reprocessed the 5' RACE reads via MiXCR and lists one record per CDR3 protein. This table has hundreds of thousands of distinct CDR3 sequences, 20% to 25% appearing once. Sequenced material: blood, either unsorted or a sorted T cell fraction (not recorded which). Receptors originate from a male donor with ankylosing spondylitis or in good health (not recorded which).

The rearrangement joins TRBV14 to TRBJ2-1; D possibly uses TRBD1 or TRBD2 (5 bases each). The CDR3 sequence is 13 residues long. The germline gives CDR1 SGHDN, CDR2 FVKESK. Trimming left V 6 bases short and J 8 bases short, with 14 bases between. The CDR3 nucleotides are TGTGCCAGCAGAAGCGAGGGGTTTTATGAGCAGTTCTTC. Residues: CASRSEGFYEQFF.

This rearrangement joins TRBV6-1 to TRBJ2-3, with a possible D match to TRBD2 (7 bases). The V end was cut by 2 bases, the J end by 4 bases, with 13 bases between. This CDR3 has 15 amino acids. The germline V gene has CDR1 MNHNS and CDR2 SASEGT. The chain's CDR3 is CASSELEGGADTQYF. The CDR3 DNA reads TGTGCCAGCAGTGAATTGGAAGGGGGGGCAGATACGCAGTATTTT.

In the case of this clonotype: The junction does not match germline at one end; this may be a read error. The chain couples TRBV7-7 to TRBJ2-1; the D call may be TRBD1 or TRBD2 (5 bases each). CDR1 is SSHAT, CDR2 FNYEAQ, per germline (reference sequence). This CDR3 comprises 15 residues. The CDR3 DNA sequence: TGTGCTAGCAGCTTGACAGCGGACTCCTACAATGAGCAGTTCTTC. This codes for CASSLTADSYNEQFF.

This chain links TRBV5-1 with TRBJ2-3; 7 nucleotides agree with TRBD1. Germline V gene sequence: CDR1 SGHRS, CDR2 YFSETQ. Trimming removed 5 bases from V and 4 bases from J; junction bases left unmatched: 4. This CDR3 comprises 13 residues. Written as DNA, the CDR3 is TGCGCCAGCAGAGGGACAGCCGCAGATACGCAGTATTTT. It yields the protein CASRGTAADTQYF.

This clonotype has a count of ten or more. The chain combines TRBV6-5 with TRBJ2-1, with D unresolved. The CDR3 is made up of 14 amino acids. Trimming took 0 bases from V and 4 from J, leaving 7 bases between them. Germline CDR1 MNHEY, CDR2 SVGAGI. The CDR3 DNA is TGTGCCAGCAGTTACTCGAACGAATACAATGAGCAGTTCTTC. Residues: CASSYSNEYNEQFF.

This clonotype was found a few times. The CDR3 loop reads CASSSSTSSYEQYF. For the CDR3, the DNA is TGTGCCAGCAGTTCAAGTACTTCCTCCTACGAGCAGTACTTC. This chain joins TRBV12-3 or TRBV12-4 and TRBJ2-7; no clear D gene. The CDR3 loop spans 14 amino acids. V gave up 4 bases and J gave up 0 bases, with 10 bases separating them.

The rearrangement links TRBV12-3 or TRBV12-4 to TRBJ1-1; the D gene is possibly TRBD1 (5 bases). V was clipped by 7 bases and J by 5 bases, with 11 bases between them. The length of the CDR3 is 12 residues. The DNA of the CDR3 is TGTGCCAGCACTCTTCAGGGTACTGAAGCTTTCTTT. Its protein product is CASTLQGTEAFF.

CDR3 DNA sequence: TGTGCCAGCAGCCAAGTCGTCCGGGGGGAAGGCTACGAGCAGTACTTC. Encoded protein: CASSQVVRGEGYEQYF. The gene calls are TRBV3-1 and TRBJ2-7, with TRBD2 matching 7 bases. V gave up 1 base and J gave up 3 bases; unmatched junction bases: 9. CDR1 is LGHDT and CDR2 is YNNKEL in the germline V gene (reference sequence). This CDR3 is built from 16 residues.

This clonotype was seen only a few times. This chain joins TRBV20-1 and TRBJ2-3; 7 bases are a match to TRBD2. V trimming: 3 bases; J trimming: 2 bases; junction bases outside the gene matches: 2. CDR3 size: 13 residues. Looked up from germline, CDR1 is DFQATT and CDR2 is SNEGSKA (reference sequence). CDR3 region: CSASREDTDTQYF. In nucleotides, the CDR3 is TGCAGTGCTAGCCGGGAGGACACAGATACGCAGTATTTT.

The CDR3 DNA reads TGCGCCAGCAGCCCCACGGGACTCCCAGGCAACTATGGCTACACCTTC. This translates into CASSPTGLPGNYGYTF. The chain has TRBV4-1 and TRBJ1-2, with TRBD1 as a possible D gene (5 bases). This CDR3 is 16 amino acids long. Trimming cost V 4 bases and J 2 bases, with 17 bases left between them. Germline loops: CDR1 MGHRA, CDR2 YSYEKL.

V and J are TRBV11-2 and TRBJ2-3; the D is unclear. Germline CDR1 is SGHAT and CDR2 is FQNNGV. The CDR3 totals 15 residues. The V gene lost 4 bases and the J gene lost 0 bases, with 11 bases spanning the gap. The CDR3, as DNA: TGTGCCAGCAGCTCTGTACTTGTTAGCACAGATACGCAGTATTTT. Its protein product is CASSSVLVSTDTQYF.

This clonotype occurred a few times. The rearrangement links TRBV12-3 or TRBV12-4 to TRBJ2-7; a weak D match, TRBD1 (6 bases). The V and J ends lost 2 bases and 7 bases respectively, with 15 bases between them. The CDR3 has 14 residues. The chain's CDR3 is CASSLIQGTGEQYF. CDR3 bases: TGTGCCAGCAGTTTAATACAGGGCACAGGAGAGCAGTACTTC.

The rearrangement uses TRBV5-1 and TRBJ2-1, with TRBD2 identical over 13 bases. The CDR3 runs 16 residues. V lost 3 bases, J lost 9 bases, and 9 bases stayed unmatched. CDR1 SGHRS and CDR2 YFSETQ come from the germline V gene. The CDR3 loop is CASSSGLAGEVSEQFF. For the CDR3, the DNA is TGCGCCAGCAGCTCCGGACTAGCGGGGGAGGTCAGTGAGCAGTTCTTC. Full variable domain (missing parts from reference TRBV5-1 and TRBJ2-1): KAGVTQTPRYLIKTRGQQVTLSCSPISGHRSVSWYQQTPGQGLQFLFEYFSETQRNKGNFPGRFSGRQFSNSRSEMNVSTLELGDSALYLCASSSGLAGEVSEQFFGPGTRLTVL.

This clonotype was recorded a few times. The chain is built from TRBV20-1 and TRBJ2-1; no clear D. The CDR3 sequence is 14 residues long. Germline CDR1 DFQATT, CDR2 SNEGSKA (reference sequence). Trimming took 6 bases from V and 10 from J, leaving 22 bases between them. Written as DNA, the CDR3 is TGCAGTGCCCGACCAATCGTAGAGTTTCGGGAGCAGTTCTTC. Encoded protein: CSARPIVEFREQFF.

This chain joins TRBV25-1 and TRBJ2-5, with D possibly matching TRBD2 (6 bases). Germline CDR1 is MGHDK and CDR2 is SYGVNS. CDR3 length: 14 amino acids. Trimming cost V 6 bases and J 5 bases, with 16 bases left between them. CDR3 region: CASRAGRRGETQYF. The CDR3 DNA is TGTGCCAGCAGGGCGGGACGCCGAGGGGAGACCCAGTACTTC.

The genes are TRBV6-1 and TRBJ2-2, with unresolved D. V lost 6 bases and J 6 bases, leaving 14 bases between the germline ends. The CDR3 is made up of 14 amino acids. In germline, CDR1 is MNHNS, CDR2 SASEGT. CDR3 bases: TGTGCCAGCAGGGATGAACTAAGAGCCGGGGAGCTGTTTTTT. Translation: CASRDELRAGELFF.

The gene calls are TRBV11-2 and TRBJ1-1; D unclear. Between the trimmed V and J ends, which lost 2 bases and 7 bases, there was a span of 8 bases. The CDR3 is 12 amino acids. Looked up from germline, CDR1 is SGHAT and CDR2 is FQNNGV. The CDR3 DNA reads as TGTGCCAGCAGCTTAAACGGGATTGAAGCTTTCTTT. Amino acid sequence: CASSLNGIEAFF.

The V and J genes are TRBV6-1 and TRBJ2-4; D is undetermined. V shed 4 bases and J shed 7 bases, with 8 bases lying between them. The CDR3 has 12 amino acids. In germline, CDR1 is MNHNS, CDR2 SASEGT. The CDR3 here is CASSGLGNIQYF. In DNA form, the CDR3 reads TGTGCCAGCAGTGGCCTTGGGAACATTCAGTACTTC.

This clonotype was picked up a small number of times. The chain is built from TRBV11-2 and TRBJ2-3; D is undetermined. CDR1 and CDR2 (germline): SGHAT, FQNNGV. Trimming removed 1 base at V and 3 bases at J, with 11 bases between. The CDR3 extends over 15 amino acids. CDR3 sequence reads: CASSLVRQWTDTQYF. The CDR3 DNA is TGTGCCAGCAGCTTAGTAAGGCAGTGGACAGATACGCAGTATTTT.

The chain uses TRBV7-9 and TRBJ2-1; 11 bases are shared with TRBD1. With 8 bases clipped from V and 5 bases from J, the junction kept 5 bases outside the gene matches. CDR3 size: 14 residues. The germline V gene encodes CDR1 SEHNR and CDR2 FQNEAQ (reference sequence). CDR3 amino acids: CASLGTGGNNEQFF. CDR3 nucleotide sequence: TGTGCCAGCTTAGGGACAGGGGGGAACAATGAGCAGTTCTTC.

This sequence joins TRBV4-2 and TRBJ1-6; D gene uncertain. Germline CDR1 LGHNA, CDR2 YNFKEQ. The CDR3 length is 14 residues. Trimming left V 4 bases short and J 7 bases short, with 11 bases between. CDR3 bases: TGTGCCAGCAGCCCACTGGGGTCAAATTCACCCCTCCACTTT. Its translation: CASSPLGSNSPLHF.

V gene TRBV11-2 combines with J gene TRBJ2-1; maybe TRBD1 (6 bases). The ends were cut back, 6 bases at V and 2 bases at J, with 17 bases in the middle. CDR3 size: 16 residues. Germline-derived CDR1 and CDR2 are SGHAT and FQNNGV. The CDR3 sequence is CASRRHRARPYNEQFF. Written as DNA, the CDR3 is TGTGCCAGCAGGAGACACAGGGCTAGACCCTACAATGAGCAGTTCTTC.

A note on this clonotype: The junction shows a germline mismatch at one end, possibly a read error. V usage is TRBV20-1 and J usage is TRBJ2-7; tentatively, D is TRBD1 (6 bases). The CDR3 sequence is 18 residues long. Per germline, CDR1 DFQATT and CDR2 SNEGSKA (reference sequence). The DNA for the CDR3 is TGCAGTTCTAGAGATTCCTCCACTATGGGGGCTCTGGTCTACGAGCAGTACTTC. Translation gives CSSRDSSTMGALVYEQYF.

The chain is built from TRBV12-3 or TRBV12-4 and TRBJ2-3; D remains unclear. The CDR3 is made up of 14 amino acids. The V and J ends lost 1 base and 2 bases respectively, with 7 bases between them. The CDR3 bases are TGTGCCAGCAGTTTAGGTGGCTTCACAGATACGCAGTATTTT. Translated, it gives CASSLGGFTDTQYF.

CDR3 nucleotides: TGTGCCAGCAGCCCGGGACTCCTCTGCGTAGATACGCAGTATTTT. It specifies CASSPGLLCVDTQYF. The chain has TRBV5-6 and TRBJ2-3; TRBD2 is a possible D gene (6 bases). V was pared by 4 bases and J by 5 bases, with 17 bases between. CDR1 is SGHDT, CDR2 YYEEEE, per germline. The CDR3 extends over 15 amino acids.

This clonotype has at least ten counts. The chain carries TRBV12-3 or TRBV12-4 and TRBJ2-3; no reliable D call. Trimming left V 6 bases short and J 6 bases short, with 13 bases between. The CDR3 has 13 residues. CDR3 residues: CASSRGVADTQYF. Written as DNA, the CDR3 is TGTGCCAGCAGCCGAGGAGTAGCCGATACGCAGTATTTT.

This clonotype was seen only a few times. V usage is TRBV12-3 or TRBV12-4 and J usage is TRBJ1-5, with D maybe TRBD1 (6 bases). Deletions cut 4 bases from V and 4 bases from J, with 11 bases between. CDR3 length: 14 residues. CDR3: CASSSGHSNQPQHF. The CDR3 DNA reads as TGTGCCAGCAGTTCGGGACACTCTAATCAGCCCCAGCATTTT.

The CDR3 loop is CASSLDGTAFYGYTF. The CDR3 DNA is TGCGCCAGCAGCTTGGATGGCACGGCTTTCTATGGCTACACCTTC. The chain combines TRBV5-1 with TRBJ1-2; D uncertain. Trimming removed 0 bases from V and 4 bases from J, with 13 bases in between. The CDR3 runs to 15 residues. CDR1 is SGHRS and CDR2 is YFSETQ in the germline V gene.

This clonotype has a handful of counts. The chain recombines TRBV29-1 with TRBJ1-2; D uncertain. Germline assignment: CDR1 SQVTM and CDR2 ANQGSEA. Deletions cut 0 bases from V and 5 bases from J, with 4 bases between. CDR3 size: 11 residues. Written as DNA, the CDR3 is TGCAGCGTTGAAGAGGGGTATGGCTACACCTTC. Residues: CSVEEGYGYTF.

The rearrangement uses TRBV5-1 and TRBJ2-7; tentatively, D is TRBD1 (6 bases). The CDR3 consists of 13 residues. Trimming shortened V by 3 bases and J by 2 bases, and 9 bases separated the two germline ends. Germline V gene data show CDR1 as SGHRS and CDR2 as YFSETQ. CDR3 DNA: TGCGCCAGCAGCTCCCGACAGGCCTACGAGCAGTACTTC. Amino acid sequence: CASSSRQAYEQYF.